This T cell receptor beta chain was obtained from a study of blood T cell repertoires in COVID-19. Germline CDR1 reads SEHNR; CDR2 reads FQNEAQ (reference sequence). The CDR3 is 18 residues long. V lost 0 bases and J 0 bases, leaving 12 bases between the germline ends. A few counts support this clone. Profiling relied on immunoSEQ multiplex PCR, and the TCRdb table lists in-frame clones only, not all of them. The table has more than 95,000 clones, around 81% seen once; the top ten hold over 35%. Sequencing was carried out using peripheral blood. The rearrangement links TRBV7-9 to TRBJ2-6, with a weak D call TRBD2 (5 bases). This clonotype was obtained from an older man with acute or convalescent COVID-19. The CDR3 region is CASSLAEGTYSGANVLTF. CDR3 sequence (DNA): TGTGCCAGCAGCTTAGCAGAGGGAACTTACTCTGGGGCCAACGTCCTGACTTTC.